This T cell receptor (beta chain) appears in the sequencing data of a study of siplizumab effects on memory and regulatory T cells. Study observations and caveats: Proliferating Tregs in siplizumab cultures were never verified as suppressive.

Trimming shortened V by 3 bases and J by 0 bases, and 6 bases separated the two germline ends. Germline V lookup: CDR1 SGDLS, CDR2 YYNGEE. CDR3 length: 13 residues. This clone has only one observation. Its antigen remains unknown. Per individual sample, about 10^5 TCR templates were assayed. Here immunoSEQ multiplex PCR was the method, and the copy in TCRdb shows in-frame clones only, minus some. The sample holds about 85,000 clones, 95% seen once. Source material: CD8+ T cells sorted from blood. The origin of this receptor is a human donor in good health. The J gene is TRBJ1-1, the V gene TRBV9; D perhaps matches TRBD1 (5 bases). This CDR3 reads CASSGTMNTEAFF. Here the CDR3 DNA reads TGTGCCAGCAGCGGGACAATGAACACTGAAGCTTTCTTT.